Listed here are 24 T cell receptor beta chains from one sample, sequenced in a study of molecular identifiers for immune sequencing clone quantification. Each CDR3 protein is one row after TCRdb ran MiXCR on the PCR reads. The sample includes about 100,000 distinct CDR3 sequences, 36% of them seen just once. The sequencing sample was made of naive CD8+ T cells from blood, with Jurkat cell RNA spiked in. Subset given: FACS-sorted CD8+CD4-CCR7+CD45RA+ naive T cells. Receptor source: a human donor in good health. Some libraries in this study had Jurkat cell RNA spiked in.

This clonotype was observed a handful of times. V is TRBV10-3 and J is TRBJ2-3; TRBD2 agrees at 9 bases. CDR3 length: 15 amino acids. The V segment lost 3 bases and the J segment 2 bases; nucleotides outside the gene matches: 3. CDR1 is ENHRY and CDR2 is SYGVKD in the germline V gene. For the CDR3, the DNA is TGTGCCATCAGTGATTTAGCGGGAGTCACAGATACGCAGTATTTT. Protein product: CAISDLAGVTDTQYF.

This clonotype was seen only a few times. The chain links TRBV9 to TRBJ2-7, with 9 bases lining up with TRBD2. Germline CDR1 reads SGDLS; CDR2 reads YYNGEE. J lost 2 bases, V lost 5 bases, and 8 bases had no gene match. The CDR3 length is 15 residues. The CDR3: CASSGGLAETYEQYF. CDR3 DNA: TGTGCCAGCAGTGGGGGACTAGCCGAGACCTACGAGCAGTACTTC.

This clonotype was observed a single time. The chain carries TRBV19 and TRBJ1-2; the D gene is possibly TRBD1 (5 bases). V was pared by 11 bases and J by 8 bases, with 24 bases between. The CDR3 runs to 14 residues. The germline V gene has CDR1 LNHDA and CDR2 SQIVND (reference sequence). The CDR3 DNA follows: TGTGCCTCTACCGGGACGGACGGAGTCTGGGGCTACACCTTC. Translated, it gives CASTGTDGVWGYTF.

This clonotype came up a few times. This CDR3 reads CASSLGGVGNTIYF. In DNA form, the CDR3 reads TGTGCCAGCAGCTTAGGTGGGGTCGGAAACACCATATATTTT. The chain has TRBV11-2 and TRBJ1-3; D unresolved. CDR1 is SGHAT, CDR2 FQNNGV, per germline. The V and J ends lost 1 base and 4 bases respectively, with 8 bases between them. There are 14 residues in the CDR3.

This clonotype has just one count. A much larger clone differs by one base, so this may be a read error. The V gene is TRBV13, the J gene TRBJ2-6, with D uncertain. Per germline, CDR1 PRHDT and CDR2 FYEKMQ (reference sequence). The CDR3 length is 14 residues. The CDR3 DNA sequence: TGTGCCAGCAGCCCCAGCTCTGAGGCCAACGTCCTGACTTTC. Its protein is CASSPSSEANVLTF.

A note on this clonotype: The CDR3 end shows no conserved phenylalanine or tryptophan, and so a read error is likely. The CDR3: CASSLDPTTAEYNSPLHS. The CDR3 region has the DNA TGTGCCAGCAGTTTAGATCCCACGACAGCTGAGTATAATTCACCCCTCCACTCT. The gene calls are TRBV28 and TRBJ1-6; a possible D gene is TRBD1 (5 bases). Germline loops: CDR1 MDHEN, CDR2 SYDVKM. V gave up 2 bases and J gave up 4 bases, with 18 bases separating them. The CDR3 totals 18 residues.

This clonotype was counted ten times or more. The genes are TRBV9 and TRBJ2-7, with TRBD1 matching 7 bases. This CDR3 region has 16 residues. The V and J ends lost 3 bases and 3 bases, in that order; junction bases with no gene match: 12. CDR1 is SGDLS, CDR2 YYNGEE, per germline. In DNA, the CDR3 is TGTGCCAGCAGCGCAGGATGGGGTCCAGGGGGCTACGAGCAGTACTTC. It yields the protein CASSAGWGPGGYEQYF.

The chain is built from TRBV10-2 and TRBJ1-1; possibly TRBD1 for D (5 bases). CDR3 length: 15 residues. The V gene lost 2 bases and the J gene lost 8 bases, with 18 bases spanning the gap. The germline V gene encodes CDR1 WSHSY and CDR2 SAAADI. The CDR3 spells CASSEGGWVGDEAFF. For the CDR3, the DNA is TGCGCCAGCAGTGAGGGGGGTTGGGTAGGGGACGAAGCTTTCTTT.

The gene calls are TRBV12-3 or TRBV12-4 and TRBJ2-1, with 8 bases identical to TRBD2. The CDR3 sequence is 14 residues long. Trimming at V came to 3 bases and at J to 7 bases, leaving 5 bases not matched to a gene. The DNA of the CDR3 is TGTGCCAGCAGTTTCCTGGGACTAGTTAATGAGCAGTTCTTC. This codes for CASSFLGLVNEQFF.

This clonotype was found many times. The chain combines TRBV6-5 with TRBJ2-3; D is possibly TRBD2 (5 bases). Germline CDR1 and CDR2: MNHEY and SVGAGI. This CDR3 has 12 residues. Trimming shortened V by 7 bases and J by 8 bases, and 13 bases separated the two germline ends. The CDR3, as DNA: TGTGCCAGCAATCGGGGTGGAGGTACGCAGTATTTT. Protein: CASNRGGGTQYF.

On this clonotype: A clone one base away is much larger, so this may be a read error. The CDR3 DNA sequence: TGTGCCAGCAGTTTTTCGCCTAGCGGTGCTAGCACAGATACGCAGTATTTT. The encoded protein is CASSFSPSGASTDTQYF. The V gene is TRBV28, the J gene TRBJ2-3; 7 bases are a match to TRBD2. Germline CDR1 is MDHEN and CDR2 is SYDVKM. Trimming cost V 3 bases and J 0 bases; bases outside gene matches: 9. This CDR3 has 17 residues.

The count of this clonotype is one. The chain carries TRBV28 and TRBJ1-2; D is perhaps TRBD1 (5 bases). From germline, CDR1 is MDHEN and CDR2 SYDVKM. Between the trimmed V and J ends, which lost 5 bases and 8 bases, there was a span of 15 bases. The CDR3 totals 13 residues. Here the CDR3 reads CASSEEGTEGYTF. DNA of the CDR3: TGTGCCAGCAGTGAGGAGGGGACGGAGGGCTACACCTTC.

The chain combines TRBV29-1 with TRBJ1-4; D ambiguous. The CDR3 covers 15 residues. Between the trimmed V and J ends, which lost 1 base and 4 bases, there was a span of 13 bases. Germline-derived CDR1 and CDR2 are SQVTM and ANQGSEA. The CDR3 spells CSVEVGHLDNEKLFF. The DNA of the CDR3 is TGCAGCGTTGAAGTCGGGCATTTAGATAATGAAAAACTGTTTTTT.

The chain joins TRBV6-5 to TRBJ2-2, with a possible D match to TRBD2 (6 bases). From germline, CDR1 is MNHEY and CDR2 SVGAGI. CDR3 length: 17 residues. Trimming left V 0 bases short and J 4 bases short, with 15 bases between. CDR3 coding DNA: TGTGCCAGCAGTTACTCTACTAGCTTGGTGGTCACCGGGGAGCTGTTTTTT. Its protein product is CASSYSTSLVVTGELFF.

Ten or more counts support this clonotype. The chain has TRBV13 and TRBJ2-1; no definite D call. Germline CDR1 PRHDT, CDR2 FYEKMQ (reference sequence). The CDR3 consists of 13 residues. The ends were cut back, 1 base at V and 6 bases at J, with 7 bases in the middle. The CDR3 loop is CASSLDRPNEQFF. CDR3 nucleotide sequence: TGTGCCAGCAGCTTAGACCGCCCCAATGAGCAGTTCTTC.

Only a few counts were recorded for this clonotype. This sequence joins TRBV20-1 and TRBJ1-1; D possibly corresponds to TRBD1 (5 bases). The V gene lost 0 bases and the J gene lost 4 bases, with 15 bases spanning the gap. In germline, CDR1 is DFQATT, CDR2 SNEGSKA (reference sequence). This CDR3 is built from 15 residues. The CDR3: CSARDWGVGTTEAFF. The CDR3 coding sequence is TGCAGTGCTAGAGATTGGGGGGTGGGTACCACTGAAGCTTTCTTT.

This clonotype came up a few times. The chain carries TRBV5-6 and TRBJ2-5; perhaps TRBD1 as D (6 bases). Trimming cost V 5 bases and J 4 bases, with 18 bases left between them. Germline CDR1 SGHDT, CDR2 YYEEEE. The CDR3 consists of 15 residues. Written as DNA, the CDR3 is TGTGCCAGCAGTATCGTAACAGGGTTAAGAGAGACCCAGTACTTC. Amino acid sequence: CASSIVTGLRETQYF. The whole variable domain, remainder taken from reference TRBV5-6 and TRBJ2-5, is DAGVTQSPTHLIKTRGQQVTLRCSPKSGHDTVSWYQQALGQGPQFIFQYYEEEERQRGNFPDRFSGHQFPNYSSELNVNALLLGDSALYLCASSIVTGLRETQYFGPGTRLLVL.

This clonotype was picked up a small number of times. This chain joins TRBV10-3 and TRBJ2-7, with 10 bases fitting TRBD2. CDR1 and CDR2 from the germline V gene are ENHRY and SYGVKD. The CDR3 is made up of 17 amino acids. The trim removed 2 bases at V and 5 bases at J, leaving 12 bases unmatched. The CDR3 nucleotides are TGTGCCATCAGTGAGCCCAGGCGGACTAGCGGTCTCCACGAGCAGTACTTC. It is translated as CAISEPRRTSGLHEQYF.

The genes are TRBV27 and TRBJ2-7, with D hard to call. Trimming left V 5 bases short and J 3 bases short, with 14 bases between. CDR1 is MNHEY and CDR2 is SMNVEV in the germline V gene (reference sequence). The CDR3 has 14 residues. CDR3 in DNA: TGTGCCAGCAGTCCAATAAATACCGGCTACGAGCAGTACTTC. Its protein is CASSPINTGYEQYF.

The genes are TRBV12-3 or TRBV12-4 and TRBJ2-3; 8 nucleotides agree with TRBD2. The CDR3 extends over 17 amino acids. J lost 2 bases, V lost 2 bases, and 9 bases had no gene match. In DNA form, the CDR3 reads TGTGCCAGCAGTTTAAAAGCCCTAGCGGGTTTCACAGATACGCAGTATTTT. Translation: CASSLKALAGFTDTQYF.

In its sample, this clonotype was seen many times. CDR3 in amino acids: CASSLPVAGANVLTF. The CDR3 DNA follows: TGTGCCAGCAGCTTACCAGTTGCTGGGGCCAACGTCCTGACTTTC. The chain uses TRBV7-9 and TRBJ2-6; D gene unclear. The germline V and J ends were trimmed by 2 bases and 2 bases, with 7 bases remaining between them. Germline CDR1 SEHNR, CDR2 FQNEAQ (reference sequence). This CDR3 comprises 15 residues.

This clonotype has ten or more counts. As DNA, the CDR3 is TGTGCCAGCAGCCAAGGTGTGCTCTACGAGCAGTACTTC. It translates to CASSQGVLYEQYF. The chain links TRBV4-2 to TRBJ2-7; D is ambiguous. The ends were cut back, 1 base at V and 3 bases at J, with 7 bases in the middle. This CDR3 is built from 13 residues. Germline assignment: CDR1 LGHNA and CDR2 YNFKEQ.

V usage is TRBV7-8 and J usage is TRBJ1-4; possible D gene TRBD1, 6 bases. Germline assignment: CDR1 SGHVS and CDR2 FQNEAQ. CDR3 length equals 13 residues. V was trimmed by 5 bases and J by 3 bases, leaving 7 bases between them. The CDR3 nucleotides are TGTGCCAGCAGCCCAGGGGCTAATGAAAAACTGTTTTTT. It yields the protein CASSPGANEKLFF.

This chain joins TRBV4-2 and TRBJ1-3; D gene uncertain. The length of the CDR3 is 17 residues. The germline V gene encodes CDR1 LGHNA and CDR2 YNFKEQ. Trimming took 0 bases from V and 0 from J, leaving 12 bases between them. CDR3 nucleotides: TGTGCCAGCAGCCAAGATATGGCAGCACTCTCTGGAAACACCATATATTTT. Amino acids: CASSQDMAALSGNTIYF.